This paragraph reports one T cell receptor (beta chain). This sample is drawn from a study of technical replicates of blood from several donors. CDR1 and CDR2 (germline): ENHRY, SYGVKD. This CDR3 comprises 15 residues. With V trimmed by 6 bases and J by 7 bases, 7 bases remained unmatched. Profiling relied on immunoSEQ multiplex PCR, and the TCRdb table lists in-frame clones only, not all of them. This table holds around 50,000 clones, roughly nine tenths found once. This TCR was sampled from a human donor in good health. Some clones in this sample may be carry-over from other donors' samples. This chain uses TRBV10-3 with TRBJ1-6, with TRBD1 matching 9 bases. Sequences were obtained from PBMCs. The CDR3 DNA sequence: TGTGCCATCAGCTTACAGGGGGCGCGGAATTCACCCCTCCACTTT. Amino acids: CAISLQGARNSPLHF.